This TCR beta chain was recorded in a study of cytomegalovirus exposure and HLA in healthy donors. Study overall: Out of several hundred genotyped donors, less than 90% belonged to the Caucasian-associated ancestry cluster.

In the PCR, 60 Vbeta and 13 Jbeta primers were used. TCRdb's table, derived via immunoSEQ multiplex PCR, lists solely in-frame clones and lacks some. The table has more than 85,000 clones, approximately 87% seen once. Germline V lookup: CDR1 SGHNT, CDR2 YYREEE (reference sequence). CDR3 size: 16 residues. The junction had 9 bases not matched to a gene; V was cut back by 2 bases and J by 3 bases. The TCR was taken from a man aged 35 to 55 in good health and CMV-seronegative. The sequenced material came from PBMCs. The rearrangement uses TRBV5-4 and TRBJ2-3; 7 nucleotides agree with TRBD1. CDR3 bases: TGTGCCAGCAGCTTCAGGAGACAGGGACCTACAGATACGCAGTATTTT. Translation: CASSFRRQGPTDTQYF.